The rows below give T cell receptor beta chains drawn from one sample of a study of shared clonotypes between healthy human individuals. The table came from immunoSEQ multiplex PCR; TCRdb's copy has only in-frame clones and leaves some out. The sample holds some 200,000 clones; 90% to 95% are singletons and the top ten take more than 0.065%. The material sequenced was naive CD4+ T cells sorted from blood. The receptors originated from a woman between 25 and 40 years old in good health. Both conserved end residues are part of each CDR3. The order of the fields is clone size, J gene, V gene, D gene, CDR3 protein. A D gene is named only where the DNA matches it firmly. Where a row states a size, it is once, few, many or the class of an expanded clone; other rows omit it.

size: -; J: TRBJ1-2; V: TRBV5-1; D: -; CDR3: CASSLVDKGYTF
size: -; J: TRBJ1-2; V: TRBV28; D: TRBD1; CDR3: CASSYYPRQGIGYTF
size: -; J: TRBJ1-5; V: TRBV19; D: TRBD1; CDR3: CASSGQVWTSNQPQHF
size: -; J: TRBJ2-3; V: TRBV19; D: TRBD2; CDR3: CASSPRTRSTDTQYF
size: -; J: TRBJ1-1; V: TRBV5-4; D: -; CDR3: CASSLDLLNTEAFF
size: -; J: TRBJ1-5; V: TRBV6-4; D: -; CDR3: CASSENRNQPQHF
size: -; J: TRBJ1-4; V: TRBV28; D: -; CDR3: CASREARSNEKLFF
size: -; J: -; V: TRBV27; D: TRBD1; CDR3: CASSFGTGVYEQYF
size: -; J: TRBJ1-1; V: TRBV9; D: -; CDR3: CASSVRDPRNTEAFF
size: -; J: TRBJ1-1; V: TRBV4-1; D: -; CDR3: CASSQAWQHTEAFF
size: -; J: TRBJ1-1; V: TRBV2; D: TRBD1; CDR3: CASSLTGAGGWTEAFF
size: -; J: TRBJ1-1; V: TRBV30; D: -; CDR3: CAWSPDVVAEAFF
size: -; J: TRBJ1-2; V: TRBV27; D: -; CDR3: CASSLGGAYGYTF
size: -; J: TRBJ1-4; V: TRBV25-1; D: -; CDR3: CASSRISEKLFF
size: -; J: TRBJ2-5; V: TRBV30; D: TRBD1; CDR3: CAWSAGGQETQYF
size: -; J: TRBJ1-2; V: TRBV10-3; D: -; CDR3: CAISDGTAYGYTF
size: -; J: TRBJ2-5; V: TRBV7-7; D: -; CDR3: CASSLGRKETQYF
size: -; J: TRBJ2-1; V: TRBV15; D: TRBD2; CDR3: CATSRGPGLTYNEQFF
size: -; J: TRBJ1-1; V: TRBV5-4; D: -; CDR3: CASSLPPGGKNTEAFF
size: -; J: TRBJ1-5; V: TRBV28; D: TRBD1; CDR3: CASSFPWDSSNQPQHF
size: -; J: TRBJ2-7; V: TRBV5-1; D: TRBD1; CDR3: CASSGLQGATADGYEQYF
size: -; J: TRBJ2-1; V: TRBV18; D: TRBD2; CDR3: CASSLQTSGSSYNEQFF
size: -; J: TRBJ2-1; V: TRBV4-1; D: TRBD2; CDR3: CASSSGTSGSRWYEQFF
size: -; J: TRBJ1-1; V: TRBV6-1; D: TRBD1; CDR3: CASRPGQGAQTEAFF
size: -; J: TRBJ2-1; V: TRBV18; D: TRBD2; CDR3: CASSFIAGGVHNEQFF
size: once; J: TRBJ1-1; V: TRBV7-9; D: -; CDR3: CASSLARSTSQTEAFF
size: -; J: TRBJ1-1; V: TRBV9; D: TRBD1; CDR3: CASSAGQVNTEAFF